The T cell receptor beta chain described here comes from a study of cytomegalovirus exposure and HLA in healthy donors. It was with 60 Vbeta and 13 Jbeta primers that the PCR ran. TCRdb's table, derived via immunoSEQ multiplex PCR, lists solely in-frame clones and lacks some. The data hold approximately 120,000 clones, with about 77% observed a single time. In germline, CDR1 is SGHRS, CDR2 YFSETQ. CDR3 size: 15 residues. Deletions cut 0 bases from V and 4 bases from J, with 11 bases between. The chain employs TRBV5-1 and TRBJ2-4; no firm D call. The sample taken for sequencing was PBMCs. This TCR came from a man aged 45-60 years in good health and CMV-seronegative. Here the CDR3 reads CASSLGLATKNIQYF. The CDR3 nucleotides read TGCGCCAGCAGCTTGGGGCTCGCGACAAAAAACATTCAGTACTTC.